The T cell receptor (beta chain) described here comes from a study of blood T cells in healthy people across ages. Regarding the study as a whole: Researchers report that TCR beta diversity correlated strongly with naive T cell percentage. There were more naive CD4+ cells and higher diversity in long-lived donors than in aged donors.

The V segment lost 4 bases and the J segment 5 bases; nucleotides outside the gene matches: 12. CDR1 and CDR2 (germline): LGHDT, YNNKEL (reference sequence). There are 19 residues in the CDR3. Turning to this clonotype: What it recognizes is unknown.

A J-beta primer mix and a sample-barcoded 5' primer were used in a second PCR of about 7 to 12 cycles. Each CDR3 protein gets one entry after TCRdb re-called the 5' RACE reads with MiXCR. The sample lists 800,000 or so distinct CDR3 sequences, 25% occurring once. These records were also assigned to another study, of T cells of mothers and their children. As that report states: Per child, around 2.9 million TCR beta CDR3 reads were obtained, against over 10 million per mother. The analysis detected no persistent microchimeric T cell clones.

V is TRBV3-1 and J is TRBJ2-6, with 12 positions matching TRBD2. The sequenced sample consisted of blood. This receptor was identified in a boy aged 5-17 years in good health. CDR3 protein: CASSRLAGDPLVWANVLTF. In DNA, the CDR3 is TGTGCCAGCAGCCGACTAGCGGGGGACCCTTTGGTGTGGGCCAACGTCCTGACTTTC.